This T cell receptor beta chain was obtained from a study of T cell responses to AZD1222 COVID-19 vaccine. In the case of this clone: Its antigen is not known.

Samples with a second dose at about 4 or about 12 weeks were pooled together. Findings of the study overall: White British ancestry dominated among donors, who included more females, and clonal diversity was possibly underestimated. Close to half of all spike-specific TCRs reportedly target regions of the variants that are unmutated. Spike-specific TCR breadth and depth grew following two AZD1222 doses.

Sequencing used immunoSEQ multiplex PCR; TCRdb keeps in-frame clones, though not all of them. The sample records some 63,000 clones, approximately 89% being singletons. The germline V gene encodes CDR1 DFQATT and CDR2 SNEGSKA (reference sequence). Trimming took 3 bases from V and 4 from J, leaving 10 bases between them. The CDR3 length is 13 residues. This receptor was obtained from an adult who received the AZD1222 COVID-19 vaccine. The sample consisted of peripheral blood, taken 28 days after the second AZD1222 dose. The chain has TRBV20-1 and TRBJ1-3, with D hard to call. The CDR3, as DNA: TGCAGTGCTAGTCATGGGTTCGGAAACACCATATATTTT. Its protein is CSASHGFGNTIYF.